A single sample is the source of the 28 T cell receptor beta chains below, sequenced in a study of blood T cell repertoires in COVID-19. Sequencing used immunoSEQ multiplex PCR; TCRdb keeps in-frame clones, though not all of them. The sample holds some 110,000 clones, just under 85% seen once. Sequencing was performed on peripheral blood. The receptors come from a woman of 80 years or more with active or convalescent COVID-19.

The CDR3 sequence is CASRTTTSSTDTQYF. The CDR3, as DNA: TGTGCCAGCAGGACTACCACCTCTAGCACAGATACGCAGTATTTT. The chain carries TRBV2 and TRBJ2-3; the D gene is possibly TRBD2 (5 bases). Germline V gene data show CDR1 as SNHLY and CDR2 as FYNNEI. V was shortened by 6 bases and J by 0 bases, with 13 bases between the two germline ends. This CDR3 contains 15 residues.

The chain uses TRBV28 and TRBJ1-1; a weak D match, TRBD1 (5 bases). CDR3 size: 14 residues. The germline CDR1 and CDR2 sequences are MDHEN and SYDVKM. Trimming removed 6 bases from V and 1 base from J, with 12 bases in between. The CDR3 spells CASRGTGGNTEAFF. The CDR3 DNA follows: TGTGCCAGCAGGGGGACGGGAGGGAACACTGAAGCTTTCTTT.

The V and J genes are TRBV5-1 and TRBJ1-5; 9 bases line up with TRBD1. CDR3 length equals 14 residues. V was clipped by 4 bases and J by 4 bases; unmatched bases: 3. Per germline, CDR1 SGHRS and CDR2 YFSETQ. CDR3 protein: CASSEGQGNQPQHF. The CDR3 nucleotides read TGCGCCAGCAGCGAAGGACAGGGGAATCAGCCCCAGCATTTT.

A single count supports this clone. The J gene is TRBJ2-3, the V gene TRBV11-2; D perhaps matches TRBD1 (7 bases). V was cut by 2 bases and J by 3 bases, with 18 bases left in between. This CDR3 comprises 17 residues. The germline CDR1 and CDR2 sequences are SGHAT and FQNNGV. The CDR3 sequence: CASSLFVSRGATDTQYF. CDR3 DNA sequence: TGTGCCAGCAGCTTATTTGTCAGCAGGGGGGCAACAGATACGCAGTATTTT.

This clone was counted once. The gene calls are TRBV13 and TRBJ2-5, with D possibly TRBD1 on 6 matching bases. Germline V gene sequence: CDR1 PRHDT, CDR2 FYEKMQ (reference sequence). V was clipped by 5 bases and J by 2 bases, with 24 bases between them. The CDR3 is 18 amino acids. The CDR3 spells CASSPAPLDRYGQETQYF. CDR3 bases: TGTGCCAGCAGCCCCGCACCCCTCGACAGGTATGGGCAAGAGACCCAGTACTTC. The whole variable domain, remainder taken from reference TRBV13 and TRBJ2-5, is AAGVIQSPRHLIKEKRETATLKCYPIPRHDTVYWYQQGPGQDPQFLISFYEKMQSDKGSIPDRFSAQQFSDYHSELNMSSLELGDSALYFCASSPAPLDRYGQETQYFGPGTRLLVL.

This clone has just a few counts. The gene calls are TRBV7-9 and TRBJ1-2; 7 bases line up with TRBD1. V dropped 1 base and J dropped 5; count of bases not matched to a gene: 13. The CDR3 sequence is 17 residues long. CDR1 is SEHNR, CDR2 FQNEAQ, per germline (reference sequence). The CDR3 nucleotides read TGTGCCAGCAGCTTAGGTGCTGGACAGGAAGTCTATTATGGCTACACCTTC. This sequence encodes CASSLGAGQEVYYGYTF.

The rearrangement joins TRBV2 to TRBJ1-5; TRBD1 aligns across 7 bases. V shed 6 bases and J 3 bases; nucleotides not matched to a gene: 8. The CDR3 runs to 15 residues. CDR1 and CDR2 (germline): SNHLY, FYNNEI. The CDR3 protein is CASSETGLNNQPQHF. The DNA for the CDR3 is TGTGCCAGCAGCGAGACAGGGTTGAACAATCAGCCCCAGCATTTT.

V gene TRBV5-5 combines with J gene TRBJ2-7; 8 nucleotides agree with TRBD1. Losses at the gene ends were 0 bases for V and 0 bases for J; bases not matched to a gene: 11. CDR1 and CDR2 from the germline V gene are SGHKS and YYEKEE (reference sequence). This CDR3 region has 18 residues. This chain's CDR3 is CASSLEGFGTGVSYEQYF. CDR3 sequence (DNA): TGTGCCAGCAGCTTGGAGGGTTTTGGGACAGGCGTCTCCTACGAGCAGTACTTC.

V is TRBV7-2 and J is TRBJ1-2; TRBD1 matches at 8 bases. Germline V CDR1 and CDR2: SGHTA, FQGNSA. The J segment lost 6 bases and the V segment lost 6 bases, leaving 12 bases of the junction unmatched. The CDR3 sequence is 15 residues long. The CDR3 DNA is TGTGCCAGCAGTTCACCAACGGACAGGGATAATGGCTACACCTTC. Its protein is CASSSPTDRDNGYTF.

The CDR3 DNA is TGTGCCTGGAGTGTAAAGCCAGGGAACTATGGCTACACCTTC. Amino acid sequence: CAWSVKPGNYGYTF. This chain links TRBV30 with TRBJ1-2; D perhaps matches TRBD1 (5 bases). The CDR3 sequence is 14 residues long. CDR1 and CDR2 from the germline V gene are GTSNPN and SVGIG (reference sequence). The V end was cut by 0 bases, the J end by 2 bases, with 10 bases between.

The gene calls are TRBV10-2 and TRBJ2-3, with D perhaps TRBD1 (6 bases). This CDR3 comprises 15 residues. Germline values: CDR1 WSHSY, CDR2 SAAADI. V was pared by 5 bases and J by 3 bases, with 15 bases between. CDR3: CASSSPGVGTDTQYF. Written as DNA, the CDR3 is TGCGCCAGCAGTTCCCCAGGGGTAGGAACAGATACGCAGTATTTT.

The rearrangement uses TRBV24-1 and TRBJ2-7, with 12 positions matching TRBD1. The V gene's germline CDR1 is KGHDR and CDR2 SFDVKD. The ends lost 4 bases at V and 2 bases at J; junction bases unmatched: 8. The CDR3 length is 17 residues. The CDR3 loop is CATSEAGTGGLAYEQYF. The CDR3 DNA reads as TGTGCCACCAGTGAAGCCGGGACAGGGGGCTTGGCCTACGAGCAGTACTTC.

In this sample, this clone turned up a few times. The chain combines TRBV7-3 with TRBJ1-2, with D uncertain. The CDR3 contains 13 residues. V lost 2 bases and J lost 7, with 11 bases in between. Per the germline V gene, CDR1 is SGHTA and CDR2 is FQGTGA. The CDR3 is CASSLDSTIGYTF. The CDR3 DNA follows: TGTGCCAGCAGCTTAGACTCCACCATTGGCTACACCTTC.

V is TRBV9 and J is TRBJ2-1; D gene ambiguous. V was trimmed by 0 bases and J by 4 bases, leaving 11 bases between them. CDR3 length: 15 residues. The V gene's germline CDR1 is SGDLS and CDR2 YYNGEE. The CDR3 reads CASSVAGGYYNEQFF. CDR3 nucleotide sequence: TGTGCCAGCAGCGTAGCTGGCGGTTATTACAATGAGCAGTTCTTC.

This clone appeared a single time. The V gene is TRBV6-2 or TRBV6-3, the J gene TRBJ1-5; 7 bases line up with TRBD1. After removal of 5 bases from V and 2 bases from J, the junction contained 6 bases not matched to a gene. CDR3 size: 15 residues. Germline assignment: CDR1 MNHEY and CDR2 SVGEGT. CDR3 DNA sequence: TGTGCCAGCAGTCCAACCGGGACAGGCAATCAGCCCCAGCATTTT. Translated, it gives CASSPTGTGNQPQHF.

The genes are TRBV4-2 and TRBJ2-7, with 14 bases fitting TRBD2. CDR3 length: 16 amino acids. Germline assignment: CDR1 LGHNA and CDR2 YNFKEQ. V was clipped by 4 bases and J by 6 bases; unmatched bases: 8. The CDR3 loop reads CASSPRLAGGPLEQYF. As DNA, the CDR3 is TGTGCCAGCAGCCCGCGACTAGCGGGAGGGCCTCTCGAGCAGTACTTC.

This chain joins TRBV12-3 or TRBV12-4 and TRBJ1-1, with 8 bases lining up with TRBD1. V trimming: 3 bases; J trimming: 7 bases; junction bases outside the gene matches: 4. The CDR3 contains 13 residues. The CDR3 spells CASSFSGGVEAFF. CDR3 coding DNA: TGTGCCAGCAGTTTTTCAGGGGGCGTTGAAGCTTTCTTT.

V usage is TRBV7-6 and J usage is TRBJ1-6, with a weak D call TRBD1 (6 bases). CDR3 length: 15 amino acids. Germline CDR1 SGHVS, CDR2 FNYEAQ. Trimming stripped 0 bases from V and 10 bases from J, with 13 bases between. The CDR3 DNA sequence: TGTGCCAGCAGCTTAGCGGGGGGGGCGCAGTCACCCCTCCACTTT. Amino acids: CASSLAGGAQSPLHF.

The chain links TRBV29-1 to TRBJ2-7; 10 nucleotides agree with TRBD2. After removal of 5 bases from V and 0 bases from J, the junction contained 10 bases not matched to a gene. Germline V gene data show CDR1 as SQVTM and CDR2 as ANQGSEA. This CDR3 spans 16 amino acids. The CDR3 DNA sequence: TGCAGCGTTAGGGGCGATAGCGGGAGGATCTCCTACGAGCAGTACTTC. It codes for CSVRGDSGRISYEQYF.

The CDR3 spells CASSLSMGGVGTYEQYF. Here the CDR3 DNA reads TGTGCCAGCAGTTTATCGATGGGGGGTGTGGGGACCTACGAGCAGTACTTC. The chain recombines TRBV27 with TRBJ2-7; a weak D match, TRBD2 (6 bases). Trimming stripped 0 bases from V and 2 bases from J, with 17 bases between. The V gene's germline CDR1 is MNHEY and CDR2 SMNVEV (reference sequence). This CDR3 has 17 residues.

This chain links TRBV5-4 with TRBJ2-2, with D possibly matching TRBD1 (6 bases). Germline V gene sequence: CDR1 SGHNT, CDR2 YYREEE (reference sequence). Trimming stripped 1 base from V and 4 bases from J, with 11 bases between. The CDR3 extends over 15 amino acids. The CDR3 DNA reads TGTGCCAGCAGCTTGACAGGGCGCGGCACCGGGGAGCTGTTTTTT. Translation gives CASSLTGRGTGELFF. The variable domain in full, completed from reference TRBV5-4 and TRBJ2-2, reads ETGVTQSPTHLIKTRGQQVTLRCSSQSGHNTVSWYQQALGQGPQFIFQYYREEENGRGNFPPRFSGLQFPNYSSELNVNALELDDSALYLCASSLTGRGTGELFFGEGSRLTVL.

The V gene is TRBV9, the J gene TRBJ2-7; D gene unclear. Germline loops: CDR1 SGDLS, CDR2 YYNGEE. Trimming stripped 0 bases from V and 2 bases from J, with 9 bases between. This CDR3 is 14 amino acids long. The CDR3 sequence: CASSVGPQAYEQYF. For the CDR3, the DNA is TGTGCCAGCAGCGTAGGTCCCCAGGCCTACGAGCAGTACTTC.

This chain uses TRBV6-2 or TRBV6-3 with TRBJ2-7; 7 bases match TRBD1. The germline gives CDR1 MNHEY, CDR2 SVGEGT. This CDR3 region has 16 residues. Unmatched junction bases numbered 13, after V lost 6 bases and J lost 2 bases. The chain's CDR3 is CASSRNFGTEAYEQYF. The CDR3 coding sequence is TGTGCCAGCAGCCGAAACTTTGGGACAGAGGCCTACGAGCAGTACTTC.

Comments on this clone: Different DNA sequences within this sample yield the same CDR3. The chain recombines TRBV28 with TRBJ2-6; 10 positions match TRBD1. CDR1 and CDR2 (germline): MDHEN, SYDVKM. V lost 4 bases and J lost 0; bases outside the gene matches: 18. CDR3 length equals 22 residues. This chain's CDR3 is CASSYGDRGFISRVSGANVLTF. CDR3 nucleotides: TGTGCCAGCAGTTACGGGGACAGGGGATTTATATCTAGGGTCTCTGGGGCCAACGTCCTGACTTTC.

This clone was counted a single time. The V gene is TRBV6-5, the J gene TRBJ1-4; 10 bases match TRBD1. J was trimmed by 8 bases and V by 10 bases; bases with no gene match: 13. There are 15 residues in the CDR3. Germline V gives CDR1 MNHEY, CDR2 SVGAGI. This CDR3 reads CATGPRDRGSEKLFF. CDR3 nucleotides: TGTGCCACCGGACCCAGGGACAGGGGAAGCGAAAAACTGTTTTTT.

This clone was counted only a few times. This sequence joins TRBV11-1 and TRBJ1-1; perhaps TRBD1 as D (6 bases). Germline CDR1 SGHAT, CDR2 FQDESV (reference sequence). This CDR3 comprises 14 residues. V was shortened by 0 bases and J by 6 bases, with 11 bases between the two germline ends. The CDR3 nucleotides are TGTGCCAGCAGCTTAGCGGGGTACAGGGCTGAAGCTTTCTTT. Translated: CASSLAGYRAEAFF.

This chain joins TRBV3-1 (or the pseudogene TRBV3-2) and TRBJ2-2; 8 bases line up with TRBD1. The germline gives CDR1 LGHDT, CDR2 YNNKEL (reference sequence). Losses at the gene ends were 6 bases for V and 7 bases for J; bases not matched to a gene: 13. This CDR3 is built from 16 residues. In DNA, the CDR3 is TGTGCCAGCAGGACATGGCAGGACAGGGCCGACGGGGAGCTGTTTTTT. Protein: CASRTWQDRADGELFF.

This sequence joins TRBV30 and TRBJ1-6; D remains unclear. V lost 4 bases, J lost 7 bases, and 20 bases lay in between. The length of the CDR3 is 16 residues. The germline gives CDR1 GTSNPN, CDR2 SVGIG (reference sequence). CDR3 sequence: CAWNSLSWATNSPLHF. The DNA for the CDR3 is TGTGCCTGGAACTCTCTCTCGTGGGCCACCAATTCACCCCTCCACTTT.